The T cell receptor beta chain described here comes from a study of blood T cell repertoires in COVID-19 (dated by TCRdb to about 2020). Background for the entire study: The collaborator samples originated in the United States, Italy and Spain and spanned the acute and convalescent phases of COVID-19. Where HLA class I and class II types were available, the types were taken from metadata supplied by the sample provider, not from assay-based typing. Deeply sampled blood TCRbeta repertoires from subjects exposed to, actively infected with, or recovered from COVID-19 were included in the dataset. The material from the prospective study consisted of cDNA or gDNA derived from T cells, B-cell-depleted T cells, or PBMCs. A de-identified subject ID, COVID-19 status, age in years and sex were almost always included in the sample metadata. A freely available public database, intended as a resource for researchers studying the immune response to SARS-CoV-2, is where the repertoires were released. The samples were drawn from the first 160 participants of the ongoing ImmuneRACE study and from 950 to 1,500 subjects provided by 6 global collaborators.

CDR1 and CDR2 (KGHSH, LQKENI) derive from the germline V gene. Including the terminal cysteine and phenylalanine, the CDR3 comprises 14 residues. Only CDR3 DNA is held: 42 bases, read in frame from base 1. The V end loses 3 bases and the J end loses 7 bases, and a stretch of 10 bases separates them. Only one count was recorded for this clone. Its binding antigen is unknown. Base qualities are missing; no much larger clone stands one base away. The immunoSEQ Assay, a bias-controlled multiplex PCR, was used to amplify TCRbeta CDR3 regions from genomic DNA. The study's processing was this. Nucleated cell counts per sample were estimated from amplification of reference gene primers within the assay. To quantify the absolute abundance of each unique TCRbeta CDR3 rearrangement, sequence reads were collapsed and filtered. For each sample, productive Simpson clonality was calculated as the square root of Simpson's diversity index over productive rearrangements. TCRdb holds this immuneACCESS table with in-frame rearrangements only. Some clones are missing; in checked studies, unresolved V genes explain under half, and the rest has no known cause. That table is the source of V, J and clone size, and D and trimming were worked out from the DNA. Recorded for this sample are approximately 13,000 clones; over 65% of them occurred a single time. The top ten clones comprise more than 15% of the sample.

The full study reports these points: Clinical and demographic metadata were provided uncurated, with the amount varying by source and participant.

Each collaborating institution followed its own protocols to collect whole blood in K2EDTA tubes. For TCRbeta analysis, collaborators shipped samples as frozen whole blood, isolated PBMCs, or DNA extracted from either of those sample types. The sequenced material came from peripheral blood. This sequence was found in a man between 40 and 49 years old with active or convalescent COVID-19. Rearrangement joined TRBV18 to TRBJ1-6; the D gene is unclear. The sequenced DNA is TGTGCCAGCTCACCGCAGGACTACAATTCACCCCTCCACTTT. Translated, it gives CASSPQDYNSPLHF.